The sequence of this T cell receptor (beta chain) was determined in a study of molecular identifiers for immune sequencing clone quantification. Study-level results: Jurkat TCR RNA that was spiked in from one cell was reportedly detectable among some 1 million naive cells. Clones above 20 RNA copies held over 98% of effector molecules, under 1% in naive cells.

This clonotype was counted many times. Its cognate antigen is unknown. A single record per CDR3 protein comes from TCRdb applying MiXCR to the PCR reads. The table shows some 590,000 distinct CDR3 sequences, with around 25% occurring only once. Sorting captured naive CD8 T cells as CD8+CD4-CCR7+CD45RA+. The clonotype comes from a human donor in good health. Some libraries in this study had Jurkat cell RNA spiked in. The sample consisted of naive CD8+ T cells from blood, with Jurkat cell RNA spiked in. Subset given: FACS-sorted CD8+CD4-CCR7+CD45RA+ naive T cells.

The CDR3 coding sequence is TGCAGCGTTGACTTGCAGGGGTCGTACGAGCAGTACTTC. This codes for CSVDLQGSYEQYF. The V call is TRBV29-1, the J call TRBJ2-7, with a possible D match to TRBD1 (6 bases). Germline V gene data show CDR1 as SQVTM and CDR2 as ANQGSEA. Trimming pared 3 bases from V and 4 bases from J, leaving 13 bases between. This CDR3 is built from 13 residues.